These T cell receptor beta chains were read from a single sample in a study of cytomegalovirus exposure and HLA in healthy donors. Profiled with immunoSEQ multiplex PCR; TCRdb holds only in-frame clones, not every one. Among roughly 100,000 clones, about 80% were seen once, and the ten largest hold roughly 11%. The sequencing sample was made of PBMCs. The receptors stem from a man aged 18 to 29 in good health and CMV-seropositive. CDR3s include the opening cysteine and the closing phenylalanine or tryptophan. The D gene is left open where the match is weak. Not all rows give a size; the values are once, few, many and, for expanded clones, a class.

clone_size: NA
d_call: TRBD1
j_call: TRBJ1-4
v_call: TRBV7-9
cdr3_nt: TGTGCCAGCAGGACAGGGGAAAAACTGTTTTTT
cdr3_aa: CASRTGEKLFF

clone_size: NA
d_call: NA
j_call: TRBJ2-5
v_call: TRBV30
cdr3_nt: TGTGCCTGGGGGGAGGAGTCAGGGAGCCAAGAGACCCAGTACTTC
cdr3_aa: CAWGEESGSQETQYF

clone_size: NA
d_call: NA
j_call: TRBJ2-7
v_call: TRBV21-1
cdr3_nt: TGTGCCAGCAGCAAATGCTCTCCGGGACAACGGGGCTACGAGCAGTACTTC
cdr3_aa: CASSKCSPGQRGYEQYF

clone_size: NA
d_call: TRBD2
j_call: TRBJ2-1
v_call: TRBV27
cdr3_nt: TGTGCCAGCAGTTATAGCGGGGGGGGTCTGAAAAATGAGCAGTTCTTC
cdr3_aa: CASSYSGGGLKNEQFF

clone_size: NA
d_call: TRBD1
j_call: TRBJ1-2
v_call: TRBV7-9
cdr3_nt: TGTGCCAGCAGCTCACAGGGGAAGGGTGGCTACACCTTC
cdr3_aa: CASSSQGKGGYTF

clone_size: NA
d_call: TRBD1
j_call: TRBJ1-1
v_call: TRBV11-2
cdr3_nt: TGTGCCAGCAGCTTAGTAGGCGAAAGGACAGGGTATTACCTCACTGAAGCTTTCTTT
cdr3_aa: CASSLVGERTGYYLTEAFF

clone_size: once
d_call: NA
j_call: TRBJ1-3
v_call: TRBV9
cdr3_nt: TGTGCCAGCAGCCCGGACTCGAGCTCTGGAAACACCATATATTTT
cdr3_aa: CASSPDSSSGNTIYF

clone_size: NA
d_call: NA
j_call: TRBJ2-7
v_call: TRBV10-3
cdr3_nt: TGTGCCATCAAGGCGGGGCTCATGAGCTCCTACGAGCAGTACTTC
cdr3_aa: CAIKAGLMSSYEQYF

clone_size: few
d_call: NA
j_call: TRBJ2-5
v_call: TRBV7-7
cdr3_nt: TGTGCCAGCAGCCCCCTGGGCCTTCAAGAGACCCAGTACTTC
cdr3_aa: CASSPLGLQETQYF

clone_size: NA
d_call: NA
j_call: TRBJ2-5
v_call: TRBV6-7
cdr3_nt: TGTGCCAACCCAAATGAAGGAGGGTGGGCAGTGGAGACCCAGTACTTC
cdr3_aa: CANPNEGGWAVETQYF

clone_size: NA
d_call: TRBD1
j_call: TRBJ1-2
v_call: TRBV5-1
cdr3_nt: TGCGCCAGCAGCTCGCCTACCGGGACAGGGAAAAGAGCTAACTATGGCTACACCTTC
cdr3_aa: CASSSPTGTGKRANYGYTF

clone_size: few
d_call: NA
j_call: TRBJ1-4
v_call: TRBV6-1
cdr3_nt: TGTGCCAGCAGTGAAGGAGGGAATCCTAATGAAAAACTGTTTTTT
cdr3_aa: CASSEGGNPNEKLFF

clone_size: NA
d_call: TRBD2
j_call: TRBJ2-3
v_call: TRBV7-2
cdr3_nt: TGTGCCAGCAGCCCCCCGGTAGCGGGGGGGCCGACAGATACGCAGTATTTT
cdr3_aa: CASSPPVAGGPTDTQYF

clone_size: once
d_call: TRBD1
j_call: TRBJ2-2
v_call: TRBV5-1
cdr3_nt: TGCGCCAGCAGCTTAACCGGGACAGGACATTATAACACCGGGGAGCTGTTTTTT
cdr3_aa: CASSLTGTGHYNTGELFF

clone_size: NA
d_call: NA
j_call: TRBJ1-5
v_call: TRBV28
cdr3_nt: TGTGCCAGCAGTCGACAGGCCTCCAGGGAGCCCCAGCATTTT
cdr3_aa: CASSRQASREPQHF

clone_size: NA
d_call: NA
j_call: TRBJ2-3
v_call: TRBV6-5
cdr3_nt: TGTGCCAGCAGTTACCAGGGTTTTGCAGATACGCAGTATTTT
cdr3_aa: CASSYQGFADTQYF

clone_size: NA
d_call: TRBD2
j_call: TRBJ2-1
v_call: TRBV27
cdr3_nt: TGTGCCAGCAGTTTAAGTACTAGCGGGGGTGATGAGCAGTTCTTC
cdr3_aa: CASSLSTSGGDEQFF

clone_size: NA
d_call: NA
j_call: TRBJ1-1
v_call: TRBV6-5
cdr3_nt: TGTGCCAGCAGGTCGCAGGGGAACACTGAAGCTTTCTTT
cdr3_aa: CASRSQGNTEAFF

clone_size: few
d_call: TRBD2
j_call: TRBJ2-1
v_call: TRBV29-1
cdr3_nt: TGCAGCGTTGAAGGGCTAGCGGGGGGGCAAGAGCACCAGAGCTCCTACAATGAGCAGTTCTTC
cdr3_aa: CSVEGLAGGQEHQSSYNEQFF

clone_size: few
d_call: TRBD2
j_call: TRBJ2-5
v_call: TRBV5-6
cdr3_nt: TGTGCCAGCAGCTTAGGCGGGGGGGCCGAAGAGACCCAGTACTTC
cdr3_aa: CASSLGGGAEETQYF

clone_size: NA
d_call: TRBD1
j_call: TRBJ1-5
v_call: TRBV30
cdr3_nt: TGTGCCTGGAGTCGGACAGGGATTCAGCCCCAGCATTTT
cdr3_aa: CAWSRTGIQPQHF

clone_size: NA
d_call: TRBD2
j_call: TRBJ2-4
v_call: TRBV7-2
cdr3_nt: TGTGCCAGCAGCTTAGAACTAGCGGGGGTCTTGAACATTCAGTACTTC
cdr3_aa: CASSLELAGVLNIQYF

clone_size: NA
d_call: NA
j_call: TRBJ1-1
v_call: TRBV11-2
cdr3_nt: TGTGCCAGCAGCACCCGGACGGGGGTGAACACTGAAGCTTTCTTT
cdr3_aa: CASSTRTGVNTEAFF

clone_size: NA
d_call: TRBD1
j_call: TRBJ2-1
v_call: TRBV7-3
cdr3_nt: TGTGCCAGCAGCCTCGGGACAGGGTTAAGCAATGAGCAGTTCTTC
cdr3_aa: CASSLGTGLSNEQFF

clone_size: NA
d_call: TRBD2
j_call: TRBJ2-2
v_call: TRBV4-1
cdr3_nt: TGCGCCAGCAGCCAAGATTTCAGCGGGGAGGTGTTTTTT
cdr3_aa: CASSQDFSGEVFF

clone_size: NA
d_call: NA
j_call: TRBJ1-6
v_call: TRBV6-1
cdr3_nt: TGTGCCAGCAGTGAAAGGAGCTCCTATAATTCACCCCTCCACTTT
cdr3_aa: CASSERSSYNSPLHF